What follows describes a single TCR beta chain. The table came from immunoSEQ multiplex PCR; TCRdb's copy has only in-frame clones and leaves some out. Of around 160,000 clones listed, roughly 88% are singletons. The CDR3 loop spans 14 amino acids. The germline V gene encodes CDR1 SGHTA and CDR2 FQGNSA. Trimming pared 1 base from V and 1 base from J, leaving 6 bases between. The sample originates from a study of blood T cell repertoires in COVID-19. Across the whole study: Samples taken during acute and convalescent COVID-19 were collected in the United States, Italy and Spain. The analysed material was cDNA or gDNA that came from T cells, B-cell-depleted T cells, or PBMCs.

Participants were aged roughly 18 to 95 years, lived in around 25 US areas, and enrolled virtually. Categorization into cohorts depended on clinical history that participants reported. This sequence joins TRBV7-2 and TRBJ2-3; unclear D gene. The receptor was derived from a woman between 25 and 40 years old with acute COVID-19. Source material: PBMCs or T cells enriched from blood (not recorded which). The CDR3 DNA reads TGTGCCAGCAGCTTAGATTCGGGCACAGATACGCAGTATTTT. Amino acid sequence: CASSLDSGTDTQYF.